This entry lists 20 T cell receptor beta chains sequenced from one sample in a study of T-cell reconstitution after alpha-beta-depleted transplantation in children. Preparing the TCRbeta library involved the use of unique molecular identifiers. TCRdb reanalysed the PCR reads using MiXCR and keeps one entry per CDR3 protein. The sample has hundreds of thousands of distinct CDR3 sequences, roughly a tenth seen once. The material sequenced was PBMCs, taken before TCRalphabeta/CD19-depleted stem cell transplant. The origin of the receptors is a child aged 2-9 years with inherited bone marrow failure, due to receive a stem cell transplant.

This clonotype was observed at least ten times. The chain carries TRBV28 and TRBJ2-1, with unresolved D. V was cut by 2 bases and J by 5 bases, with 10 bases left in between. The CDR3 is 14 amino acids. CDR1 is MDHEN and CDR2 is SYDVKM in the germline V gene. The CDR3 DNA sequence: TGTGCCAGCAGTTTAACGACTCCAAACAATGAGCAGTTCTTC. This encodes CASSLTTPNNEQFF.

This clonotype occurred many times. This chain uses TRBV28 with TRBJ2-7, with 9 bases that match TRBD2. CDR1 is MDHEN, CDR2 SYDVKM, per germline. This CDR3 contains 16 residues. The ends lost 7 bases at V and 0 bases at J; junction bases unmatched: 10. The CDR3 bases are TGTGCCAGCACTCTCCGACTAGCGGACAGCTCCTACGAGCAGTACTTC. It specifies CASTLRLADSSYEQYF. The entire variable domain, with the rest obtained from reference TRBV28 and TRBJ2-7, is as follows: DVKVTQSSRYLVKRTGEKVFLECVQDMDHENMFWYRQDPGLGLRLIYFSYDVKMKEKGDIPEGYSVSREKKERFSLILESASTNQTSMYLCASTLRLADSSYEQYFGPGTRLTVT.

This clonotype was seen ten or more times. The chain is built from TRBV20-1 and TRBJ2-1, with D possibly being TRBD2 (6 bases). The CDR3 has 13 amino acids. The V end was cut by 3 bases, the J end by 4 bases, with 10 bases between. The germline gives CDR1 DFQATT, CDR2 SNEGSKA (reference sequence). CDR3 DNA sequence: TGCAGTGCTAGCCTAGCGAATTACAATGAGCAGTTCTTC. It is translated as CSASLANYNEQFF.

In its sample, this clonotype was seen many times. The chain is built from TRBV12-3 or TRBV12-4 and TRBJ1-6; tentatively, D is TRBD1 (6 bases). Trimming took 2 bases from V and 10 from J, leaving 9 bases between them. The CDR3 contains 13 residues. DNA for the CDR3: TGTGCCAGCAGTTTACGGGGGCGATCACCCCTCCACTTT. It specifies CASSLRGRSPLHF.

In its sample, this clonotype was seen many times. The J gene is TRBJ1-1, the V gene TRBV4-3; D is perhaps TRBD1 (5 bases). CDR3 size: 15 residues. Germline values: CDR1 LGHNA, CDR2 YSLEER. Trimming cost V 5 bases and J 1 base, with 14 bases left between them. The DNA for the CDR3 is TGCGCCAGCAGCGCCAGGGCGGAAGGGAACACTGAAGCTTTCTTT. This codes for CASSARAEGNTEAFF.

Ten or more counts support this clonotype. The rearrangement uses TRBV3-1 and TRBJ2-2, with 9 bases that match TRBD2. V lost 3 bases and J lost 3; bases outside the gene matches: 2. This CDR3 is built from 15 residues. Germline V gene data show CDR1 as LGHDT and CDR2 as YNNKEL (reference sequence). The CDR3 DNA reads TGTGCCAGCAGCCACGCGGGGGGGGACACCGGGGAGCTGTTTTTT. Amino acid sequence: CASSHAGGDTGELFF.

This clonotype was picked up many times. The gene calls are TRBV7-9 and TRBJ2-2, with 7 bases that match TRBD2. Germline CDR1 reads SEHNR; CDR2 reads FQNEAQ (reference sequence). Trimming took 5 bases from V and 1 from J; bases not matched to a gene: 10. This CDR3 spans 17 amino acids. DNA of the CDR3: TGTGCCAGCAGCCCCCCCCCGGGACTAAAGAACACCGGGGAGCTGTTTTTT. Protein sequence: CASSPPPGLKNTGELFF.

This clonotype was detected only once. A much larger clone differs by one base, so this may be a read error. The CDR3 loop reads CSARGLAGLYYKQYF. The CDR3 DNA follows: TGCAGTGCTAGGGGACTAGCGGGACTGTACTACAAGCAGTACTTC. V is TRBV20-1 and J is TRBJ2-7, with 13 bases lining up with TRBD2. This CDR3 comprises 15 residues. Germline CDR1 is DFQATT and CDR2 is SNEGSKA (reference sequence).

The genes are TRBV19 and TRBJ1-1; D gene uncertain. The CDR3 consists of 19 residues. With 6 bases removed from V and 0 bases from J, the gap between germline ends came to 26 bases. CDR1 is LNHDA, CDR2 SQIVND, per germline (reference sequence). CDR3 DNA: TGTGCCAGTAGGGGAAACCCACGCTATCCAAGGAGCGTGAACACTGAAGCTTTCTTT. Encoded protein: CASRGNPRYPRSVNTEAFF.

The genes are TRBV6-5 and TRBJ2-7; 9 bases line up with TRBD1. Germline V gene lookup returns CDR1 MNHEY and CDR2 SVGAGI. CDR3 length equals 15 residues. The V segment lost 2 bases and the J segment 6 bases; nucleotides outside the gene matches: 8. CDR3 sequence reads: CASSYPGQGTVEQYF. The DNA for the CDR3 is TGTGCCAGCAGTTACCCGGGACAGGGTACTGTCGAGCAGTACTTC.

The table lists this clonotype with many counts. The chain has TRBV14 and TRBJ2-1; maybe TRBD2 (6 bases). The CDR3 sequence is 17 residues long. The germline gives CDR1 SGHDN, CDR2 FVKESK. Trimming took off 5 bases at V and 5 bases at J, with 22 bases between the two ends. The CDR3 is CASSSWEAAMNHNEQFF. The CDR3 DNA sequence: TGTGCCAGCAGCTCGTGGGAGGCAGCGATGAACCACAATGAGCAGTTCTTC.

This clonotype was recorded a few times. The chain links TRBV12-3 or TRBV12-4 to TRBJ2-7; D is uncertain. The V end lost 4 bases, the J end lost 2 bases, and 9 bases lay between the germline ends. This CDR3 is 13 amino acids long. CDR3 in amino acids: CASSSDGPYEQYF. CDR3 DNA: TGTGCCAGCAGTTCGGACGGTCCCTACGAGCAGTACTTC.

The sample holds many counts of this clonotype. This chain joins TRBV25-1 and TRBJ2-7; tentatively, D is TRBD2 (5 bases). The CDR3 has 12 amino acids. Trimming took off 4 bases at V and 3 bases at J, with 7 bases between the two ends. Germline V lookup: CDR1 MGHDK, CDR2 SYGVNS. The CDR3 loop reads CASSARGYEQYF. Here the CDR3 DNA reads TGTGCCAGCAGTGCCCGGGGCTACGAGCAGTACTTC.

This clonotype was detected ten times or more. This chain's CDR3 is CASRRTTLNTEAFF. CDR3 in DNA: TGTGCCAGCAGGAGAACGACACTGAACACTGAAGCTTTCTTT. The rearrangement joins TRBV12-3 or TRBV12-4 to TRBJ1-1, with unresolved D. The CDR3 covers 14 residues. Between the trimmed V and J ends, which lost 6 bases and 0 bases, there was a span of 11 bases.

The chain combines TRBV12-3 or TRBV12-4 with TRBJ1-5; TRBD1 aligns across 9 bases. Unmatched junction bases numbered 7, after V lost 3 bases and J lost 7 bases. The CDR3 has 15 amino acids. CDR3 DNA sequence: TGTGCCAGCAGTTTGCCCGGGACAGGGAGGCAGCCCCAGCATTTT. It is translated as CASSLPGTGRQPQHF.

This clonotype was seen many times. This chain connects TRBV7-2 to TRBJ2-3, with a weak D call TRBD1 (6 bases). The CDR3 runs 13 residues. The V and J ends lost 2 bases and 6 bases respectively, with 9 bases between them. The germline gives CDR1 SGHTA, CDR2 FQGNSA. Here the CDR3 reads CASSLRQGDTQYF. The CDR3 coding sequence is TGTGCCAGCAGCTTAAGGCAGGGGGATACGCAGTATTTT.

This clonotype was detected ten times or more. The chain is built from TRBV20-1 and TRBJ1-6; D possibly corresponds to TRBD1 (6 bases). Trimming cost V 5 bases and J 8 bases, with 13 bases left between them. The CDR3 extends over 13 amino acids. Germline-derived CDR1 and CDR2 are DFQATT and SNEGSKA (reference sequence). The DNA for the CDR3 is TGCAGTGCTGCACAGGGTGCGGATTCACCCCTCCACTTT. This gives the protein CSAAQGADSPLHF.

For the CDR3, the DNA is TGTGCCTGGAGTATTTTCGGGACAGGGGACTATGGCTACACCTTC. Its protein product is CAWSIFGTGDYGYTF. V gene TRBV30 combines with J gene TRBJ1-2, with 10 bases lining up with TRBD1. The CDR3 is made up of 15 amino acids. V was clipped by 2 bases and J by 3 bases; unmatched bases: 6. Germline CDR1 is GTSNPN and CDR2 is SVGIG (reference sequence).

This clonotype occurred many times. The J gene is TRBJ1-2, the V gene TRBV20-1; D is possibly TRBD1 (5 bases). The CDR3 extends over 11 amino acids. Trimming removed 6 bases from V and 4 bases from J, with 9 bases in between. The germline gives CDR1 DFQATT, CDR2 SNEGSKA (reference sequence). Written as DNA, the CDR3 is TGCAGTGCACTTGGGACCTATGGCTACACCTTC. It codes for CSALGTYGYTF.

This clonotype was observed many times. The rearrangement links TRBV28 to TRBJ2-2, with TRBD2 matching 8 bases. The CDR3 is 16 amino acids. CDR1 MDHEN and CDR2 SYDVKM come from the germline V gene. DNA of the CDR3: TGTGGGGCGGGGGGAGGACTCGCCGCGAACACCGGGGAGCTGTTTTTT. Translating gives CGAGGGLAANTGELFF. Filled out from reference TRBV28 and TRBJ2-2, the complete variable domain reads DVKVTQSSRYLVKRTGEKVFLECVQDMDHENMFWYRQDPGLGLRLIYFSYDVKMKEKGDIPEGYSVSREKKERFSLILESASTNQTSMYLCGAGGGLAANTGELFFGEGSRLTVL.